This paragraph covers one TCR beta chain sequence. Its antigen remains unidentified. These data come from a study of cytomegalovirus exposure and HLA in healthy donors. On the study more broadly: Early release data held tens of millions of unique TCRs from HLA-typed donors.

The PCR had 60 Vbeta and 13 Jbeta primers. Assay: immunoSEQ multiplex PCR; the TCRdb copy retains only in-frame clones and omits some. The sample shows approximately 150,000 clones, approximately 80% of them seen only once. After removal of 2 bases from V and 4 bases from J, the junction contained 7 bases not matched to a gene. The germline V gene encodes CDR1 MGHRA and CDR2 YSYEKL. This CDR3 is 15 amino acids long. Findings and caveats of the study: A later analysis found most CMV-associated TCR beta chains apparently HLA-restricted.

The sample consisted of PBMCs. This chain links TRBV4-1 with TRBJ1-1, with 7 bases lining up with TRBD1. The source is a woman aged 40 to 50 in good health and CMV-seropositive. The CDR3 spells CASSQPDRVGTEAFF. For the CDR3, the DNA is TGCGCCAGCAGCCAACCTGACAGGGTGGGCACTGAAGCTTTCTTT.